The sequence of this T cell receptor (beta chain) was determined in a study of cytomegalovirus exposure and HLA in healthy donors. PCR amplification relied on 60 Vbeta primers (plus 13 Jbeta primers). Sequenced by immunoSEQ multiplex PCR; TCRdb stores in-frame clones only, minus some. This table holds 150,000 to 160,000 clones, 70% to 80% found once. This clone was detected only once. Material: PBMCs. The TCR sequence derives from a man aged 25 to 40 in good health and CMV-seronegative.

CDR3 DNA: TGTGCCAGCAGTTTGGGAGCTAGCGGGGGAAATACGCAGTATTTT. Protein product: CASSLGASGGNTQYF. The rearrangement joins TRBV28 to TRBJ2-3, with TRBD2 identical over 10 bases. The CDR3 is 15 amino acids. V gave up 3 bases and J gave up 7 bases; unmatched junction bases: 7. CDR1 and CDR2 (germline): MDHEN, SYDVKM.